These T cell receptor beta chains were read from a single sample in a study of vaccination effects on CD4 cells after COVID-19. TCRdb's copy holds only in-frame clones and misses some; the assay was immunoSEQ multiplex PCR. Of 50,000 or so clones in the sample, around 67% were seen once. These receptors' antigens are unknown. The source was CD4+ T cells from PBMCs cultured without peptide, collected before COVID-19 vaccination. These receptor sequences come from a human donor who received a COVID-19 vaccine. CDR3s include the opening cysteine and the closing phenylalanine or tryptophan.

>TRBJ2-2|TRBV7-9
CASSVRGPQTTGELFF
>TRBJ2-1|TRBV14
CASSPGLAGGRGEQFF
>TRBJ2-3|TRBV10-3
CAITRQGGTDTQYF
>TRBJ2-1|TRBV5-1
CASSFPGGRLSDEQFF
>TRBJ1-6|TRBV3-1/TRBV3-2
CASRGQGEASPLHF
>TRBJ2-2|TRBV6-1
CASSESRQGTGELFF
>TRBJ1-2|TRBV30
CACAPGTGFNGYTF
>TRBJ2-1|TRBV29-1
CSVAPAGAGEQFF
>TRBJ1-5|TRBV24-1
CATSDTGGQPQHF
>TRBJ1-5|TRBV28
CASRSSRGLGNQPQHF
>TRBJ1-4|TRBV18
CASSPPTTNEKLFF
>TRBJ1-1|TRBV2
CASRGGGVTEAFF
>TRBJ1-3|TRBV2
CASGTGISGNTIYF
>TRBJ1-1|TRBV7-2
CASSPRGAEAFF
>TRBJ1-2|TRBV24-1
CATSERGNYGYTF
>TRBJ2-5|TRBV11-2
CASSPTEGDRDRGETQYF
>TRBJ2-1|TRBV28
CASSLGLTYNEQFF
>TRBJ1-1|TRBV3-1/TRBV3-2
CASSQTWLSLEAFF
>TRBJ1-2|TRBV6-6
CASSPFRGRTPYGYTF
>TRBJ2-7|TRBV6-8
CASSPGTSNEQYF
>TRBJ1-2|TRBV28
CASRDRQGGRRGYTF
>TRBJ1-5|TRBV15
CATSRDLVDQPQHF
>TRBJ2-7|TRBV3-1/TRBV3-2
CASSQDRGIAYEQYF
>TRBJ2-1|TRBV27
CASSLEPPASISYNEQFF
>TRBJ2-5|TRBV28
CASIGNGETQYF
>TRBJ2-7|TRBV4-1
CASSYPQGGGYEQYF
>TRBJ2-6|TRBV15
CATSRDLGLSGANVLTF
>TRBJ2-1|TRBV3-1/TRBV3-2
CASSQGIRDRGNNEQFF
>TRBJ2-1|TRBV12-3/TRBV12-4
CASRRTVSEQFF
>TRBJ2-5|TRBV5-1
CASSLRPLTSGGGEETQYF
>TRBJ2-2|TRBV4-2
CASRDRRLAEAGELFF
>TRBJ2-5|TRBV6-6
CASSAGTGLETQYF
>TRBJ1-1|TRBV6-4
CASSPSGAYTEAFF
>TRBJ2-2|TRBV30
CAWDRTNTGELFF
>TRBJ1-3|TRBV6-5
CAVGRPSGNTIYF
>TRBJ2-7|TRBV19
CASRGGRGLGEQYF
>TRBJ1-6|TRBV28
CASSLLEGGESPLHF
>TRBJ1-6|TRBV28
CASSLGTGSYNSPLHF
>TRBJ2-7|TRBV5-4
CASSLMEQGPYEQYF
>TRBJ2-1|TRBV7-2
CASSLGVGRYNEQFF
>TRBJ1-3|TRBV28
CASSLWGGSSGNTIYF
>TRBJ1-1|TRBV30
CAWRTGGLTEAFF
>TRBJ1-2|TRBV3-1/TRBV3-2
CASSQVGTGPYGYTF
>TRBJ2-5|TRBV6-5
CASSRGQLQETQYF
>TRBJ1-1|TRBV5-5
CASSLEASNTEAFF
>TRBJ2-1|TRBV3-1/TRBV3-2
CASSQMPGSSYNEQFF
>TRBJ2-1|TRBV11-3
CASSLDRLNEQFF
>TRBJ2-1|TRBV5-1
CASSGTSGRNNEQFF
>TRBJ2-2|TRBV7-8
CASSQKRGGRGGELFF
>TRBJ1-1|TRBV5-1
CASSWGQGKTEAFF
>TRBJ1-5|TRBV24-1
CATSDRGGYSNQPQHF